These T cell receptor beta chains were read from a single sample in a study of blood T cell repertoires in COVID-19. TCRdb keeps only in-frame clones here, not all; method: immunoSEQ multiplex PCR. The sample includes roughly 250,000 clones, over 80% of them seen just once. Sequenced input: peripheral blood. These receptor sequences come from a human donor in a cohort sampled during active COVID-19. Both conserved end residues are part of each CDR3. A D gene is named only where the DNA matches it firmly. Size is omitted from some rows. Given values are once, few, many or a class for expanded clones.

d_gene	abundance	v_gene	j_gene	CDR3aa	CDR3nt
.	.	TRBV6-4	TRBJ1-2	CASSDSQGIYGYTF	TGTGCCAGCAGTGACTCTCAGGGGATCTATGGCTACACCTTC
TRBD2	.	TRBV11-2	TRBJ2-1	CASSRSGREVDEQFF	TGTGCCAGCAGCCGTAGCGGGAGGGAGGTCGATGAGCAGTTCTTC
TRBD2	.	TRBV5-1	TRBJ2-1	CASSTGTSGSYEQFF	TGCGCCAGCAGCACCGGGACTAGCGGGAGCTATGAGCAGTTCTTC
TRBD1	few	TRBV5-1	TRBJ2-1	CASATGGTYNEQFF	TGCGCCAGTGCGACAGGGGGGACCTACAATGAGCAGTTCTTC
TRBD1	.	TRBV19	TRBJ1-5	CASSRGQAEGNQPQHF	TGTGCCAGTAGTAGAGGACAGGCCGAGGGCAATCAGCCCCAGCATTTT
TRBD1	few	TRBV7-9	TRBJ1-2	CASSFRDREANYGYTF	TGTGCCAGCAGCTTTCGGGACAGAGAAGCTAACTATGGCTACACCTTC
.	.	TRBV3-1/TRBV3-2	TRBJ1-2	CASSQDSAYGYTF	TGTGCCAGCAGCCAAGACAGCGCCTATGGCTACACCTTC
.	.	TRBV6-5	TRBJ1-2	CALVGDRFNTYGYTF	TGTGCCCTCGTTGGTGACAGGTTCAATACCTATGGCTACACCTTC
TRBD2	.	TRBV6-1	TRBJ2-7	CASSEVAGGEQYF	TGTGCCAGCAGTGAAGTAGCGGGAGGGGAGCAGTACTTC
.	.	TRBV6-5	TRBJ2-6	CASSRGIAGANVLTF	TGTGCCAGCAGCCGGGGAATAGCTGGGGCCAACGTCCTGACTTTC
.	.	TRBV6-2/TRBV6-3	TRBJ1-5	CASSYRAGYGQPQHF	TGTGCCAGCAGTTACAGGGCAGGGTACGGTCAGCCCCAGCATTTT
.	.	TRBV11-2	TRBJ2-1	CASSSSLAHEQFF	TGTGCCAGCAGCTCCTCGCTAGCTCATGAGCAGTTCTTC
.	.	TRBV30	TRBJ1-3	CAWAVGQYRSIYF	TGTGCCTGGGCCGTCGGACAGTATCGAAGCATATATTTT
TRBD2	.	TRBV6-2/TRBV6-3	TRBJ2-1	CASSSRTSGSYNEQFF	TGTGCCAGCAGTTCCCGGACTAGCGGTTCCTACAATGAGCAGTTCTTC
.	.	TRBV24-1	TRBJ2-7	CATSDSKTGREQYF	TGTGCCACCAGTGACTCCAAGACCGGGAGAGAGCAGTACTTC
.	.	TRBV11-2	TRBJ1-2	CASSLGQLTLGYTF	TGTGCCAGCAGCTTAGGACAGCTAACCCTTGGCTACACCTTC
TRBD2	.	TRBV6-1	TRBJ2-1	CASSVRLAGTYNEQFF	TGTGCCAGCAGTGTCCGACTAGCGGGGACCTACAATGAGCAGTTCTTC
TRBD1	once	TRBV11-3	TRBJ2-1	CASSQGQGTEQFF	TGTGCCAGCAGCCAAGGACAGGGCACTGAGCAGTTCTTC
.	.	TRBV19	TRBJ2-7	CASSILLSTGLGEQYF	TGTGCCAGTAGTATCCTCCTCTCGACAGGCCTGGGAGAGCAGTACTTC
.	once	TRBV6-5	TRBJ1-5	CASQRVIGQPQHF	TGTGCCAGCCAACGGGTGATCGGTCAGCCCCAGCATTTT
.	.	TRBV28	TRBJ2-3	CASSPSDSTDTQYF	TGTGCCAGCTCGCCTAGCGATAGCACAGATACGCAGTATTTT
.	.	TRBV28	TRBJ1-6	CASRQGGDNSPLHF	TGTGCCAGCAGACAGGGAGGGGATAATTCACCCCTCCACTTT
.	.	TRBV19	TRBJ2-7	CASSMFPGSSSYEQYF	TGTGCCAGTAGTATGTTCCCGGGATCAAGCTCCTACGAGCAGTACTTC
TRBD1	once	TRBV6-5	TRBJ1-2	CASMNTGEYLGYTF	TGTGCCAGCATGAATACAGGGGAATATCTAGGCTACACCTTC
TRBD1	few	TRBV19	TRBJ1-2	CASSDGTGYGYTF	TGTGCCAGTAGTGACGGGACAGGGTATGGCTACACCTTC
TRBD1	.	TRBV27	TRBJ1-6	CASSTRDRGMVWSYNSPLHF	TGTGCCAGCAGTACCCGGGACAGGGGGATGGTCTGGTCCTATAATTCACCCCTCCACTTT
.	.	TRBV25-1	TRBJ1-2	CASSEFGGEFYGYTF	TGTGCCAGCAGTGAATTTGGGGGCGAGTTCTATGGCTACACCTTC
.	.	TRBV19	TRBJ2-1	CASSIVELGGRSSYNEQFF	TGTGCCAGTAGTATAGTAGAGTTGGGGGGGCGAAGCTCCTACAATGAGCAGTTCTTC
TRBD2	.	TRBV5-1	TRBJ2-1	CASGGLAGGLNNEQFF	TGCGCCAGCGGTGGACTAGCGGGGGGGCTAAACAATGAGCAGTTCTTC
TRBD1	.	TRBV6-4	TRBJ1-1	CASSDLGTAEAFF	TGTGCCAGCAGTGACCTCGGGACAGCCGAAGCTTTCTTT
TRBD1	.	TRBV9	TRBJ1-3	CASSLGDRRGNTIYF	TGTGCCAGCAGCCTAGGGGACAGGCGAGGAAACACCATATATTTT
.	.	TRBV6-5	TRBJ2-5	CASTGGIRETQYF	TGTGCCAGCACCGGAGGGATTAGGGAGACCCAGTACTTC
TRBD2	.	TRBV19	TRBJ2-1	CASSIDPRTSGSNEQFF	TGTGCCAGTAGTATAGATCCTCGGACTAGCGGGAGTAATGAGCAGTTCTTC
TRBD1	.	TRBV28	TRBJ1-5	CASSAPDRWVQPQHF	TGTGCCAGCAGTGCGCCGGACAGGTGGGTTCAGCCCCAGCATTTT
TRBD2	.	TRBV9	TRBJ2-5	CASSIIAGGQATQYF	TGTGCCAGCAGCATAATAGCGGGGGGGCAGGCGACCCAGTACTTC
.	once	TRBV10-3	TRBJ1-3	CAISQQVSGNTIYF	TGTGCCATCAGCCAACAGGTCTCTGGAAACACCATATATTTT
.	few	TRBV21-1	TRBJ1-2	CASSKTGQARGYGYTF	TGTGCCAGCAGCAAGACTGGCCAGGCCAGGGGCTATGGCTACACCTTC
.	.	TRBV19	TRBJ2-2	CASSPRGWANTGELFF	TGTGCCAGTAGTCCCAGGGGTTGGGCGAACACCGGGGAGCTGTTTTTT
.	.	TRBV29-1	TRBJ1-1	CSVVVVTEAFF	TGCAGCGTTGTAGTCGTGACTGAAGCTTTCTTT
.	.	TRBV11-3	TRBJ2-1	CASSLGGGQYNEQFF	TGTGCCAGCAGCTTAGGTGGAGGACAGTACAATGAGCAGTTCTTC
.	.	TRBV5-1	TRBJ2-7	CASSLDGTHIYEQYF	TGCGCCAGCAGCTTGGATGGGACACACATCTACGAGCAGTACTTC
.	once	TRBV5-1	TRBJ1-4	CASSPLRGDGSNEKLFF	TGCGCCAGCAGCCCCCTCAGGGGTGATGGGTCTAATGAAAAACTGTTTTTT
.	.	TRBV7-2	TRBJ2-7	CASSLGGTQRGEQYF	TGTGCCAGCAGCTTAGGGGGGACACAACGGGGCGAGCAGTACTTC
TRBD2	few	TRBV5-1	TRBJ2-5	CASGIAGGGETQYF	TGCGCCAGCGGAATAGCGGGAGGGGGAGAGACCCAGTACTTC
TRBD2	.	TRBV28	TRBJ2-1	CASSYPVPGLAGGLRVNEQFF	TGTGCCAGCAGCTATCCAGTACCGGGACTAGCGGGAGGGCTTCGGGTCAATGAGCAGTTCTTC
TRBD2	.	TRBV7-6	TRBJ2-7	CASSLGHRGTSIYEQYF	TGTGCCAGCAGCTTAGGTCACCGGGGGACTAGCATCTACGAGCAGTACTTC